The 25 T cell receptor beta chains given below trace back to one sample, sequenced in a study of T cell changes during pregnancy in multiple sclerosis. TCRdb's copy holds only in-frame clones and misses some; the assay was immunoSEQ multiplex PCR. Of approximately 80,000 clones detected, around 93% appear once; the ten largest clones hold 2% to 2.5%. This specimen consisted of peripheral blood, obtained in the third trimester of pregnancy. These receptor sequences come from a female donor with multiple sclerosis, enrolled in a pregnancy study.

This chain uses TRBV15 with TRBJ2-7, with TRBD1 matching 8 bases. Unmatched junction bases numbered 15, after V lost 5 bases and J lost 0 bases. Germline V gene data show CDR1 as LNHNV and CDR2 as YYDKDF (reference sequence). The CDR3 is 18 amino acids. In DNA, the CDR3 is TGTGCCACCAGCGGTTGGGACAGGCATTATGGGTACTCCTACGAGCAGTACTTC. It codes for CATSGWDRHYGYSYEQYF. Full variable domain (missing parts from reference TRBV15 and TRBJ2-7): DAMVIQNPRYQVTQFGKPVTLSCSQTLNHNVMYWYQQKSSQAPKLLFHYYDKDFNNEADTPDNFQSRRPNTSFCFLDIRSPGLGDTAMYLCATSGWDRHYGYSYEQYFGPGTRLTVT.

This rearrangement joins TRBV6-5 to TRBJ1-3, with D tentatively TRBD1 (6 bases). The CDR3 totals 15 residues. Deletions cut 2 bases from V and 4 bases from J, with 12 bases between. The germline CDR1 and CDR2 sequences are MNHEY and SVGAGI. CDR3 DNA sequence: TGTGCCAGCAGTTACAGCGGGGGCGGAGGAAACACCATATATTTT. The encoded protein is CASSYSGGGGNTIYF.

This clone was seen only once. The chain recombines TRBV1 with TRBJ1-2; the D call of TRBD1 is as the table states it, not checked on the DNA. TRBV1 is classified as a pseudogene. The CDR3 is made up of 17 amino acids. The CDR3 protein is CTSSQEPQGGSGYGYTF. The CDR3 DNA reads as TGCACCAGCAGCCAAGAACCCCAGGGGGGAAGCGGCTATGGCTACACCTTC.

This rearrangement joins TRBV5-1 to TRBJ2-1, with no clear D. This CDR3 has 12 amino acids. V lost 2 bases, J lost 5 bases, and 5 bases lay in between. Germline V gene data show CDR1 as SGHRS and CDR2 as YFSETQ. The CDR3 is CASSLVDNEQFF. Written as DNA, the CDR3 is TGCGCCAGCAGCTTAGTAGACAATGAGCAGTTCTTC.

This chain joins TRBV6-5 and TRBJ1-2; 7 positions match TRBD1. The germline V gene has CDR1 MNHEY and CDR2 SVGAGI. V gave up 6 bases and J gave up 8 bases; unmatched junction bases: 15. There are 15 residues in the CDR3. The CDR3 DNA is TGTGCCAGCAGCCGACTCCTGACAGGGCCGTGGGGCTACACCTTC. The encoded protein is CASSRLLTGPWGYTF.

The CDR3 protein is CASSSLDRRNEKLFF. CDR3 DNA sequence: TGTGCCAGCAGCTCCCTAGACAGGCGGAATGAAAAACTGTTTTTT. The chain joins TRBV11-2 to TRBJ1-4; D perhaps matches TRBD1 (6 bases). The V end lost 4 bases, the J end lost 5 bases, and 14 bases lay between the germline ends. The CDR3 loop spans 15 amino acids. Germline V gene lookup returns CDR1 SGHAT and CDR2 FQNNGV.

The chain links TRBV30 to TRBJ2-7, with 7 bases lining up with TRBD1. Per germline, CDR1 GTSNPN and CDR2 SVGIG (reference sequence). The ends lost 2 bases at V and 2 bases at J; junction bases unmatched: 3. The CDR3 is made up of 13 amino acids. CDR3 in DNA: TGTGCCTGGAGTCGGGACAGAACCTACGAGCAGTACTTC. Translation gives CAWSRDRTYEQYF.

This chain uses TRBV19 with TRBJ1-5; 9 nucleotides agree with TRBD1. Per germline, CDR1 LNHDA and CDR2 SQIVND (reference sequence). The V gene end was trimmed by 2 bases and the J gene end by 5 bases; junction bases not matched to a gene: 1. The CDR3 is 14 residues long. CDR3 sequence reads: CASSIRDRDQPQHF. For the CDR3, the DNA is TGTGCCAGTAGTATAAGGGACAGGGATCAGCCCCAGCATTTT.

The V gene is TRBV4-1, the J gene TRBJ2-7; D is undetermined. The CDR3 runs 15 residues. The germline gives CDR1 MGHRA, CDR2 YSYEKL. The V gene lost 2 bases and the J gene lost 0 bases, with 11 bases spanning the gap. The CDR3 DNA sequence: TGCGCCAGCAGCCAATCATTAGCTGCCTCCTACGAGCAGTACTTC. Its translation: CASSQSLAASYEQYF.

The chain couples TRBV7-8 to TRBJ2-2; 8 positions agree with TRBD1. The CDR3 covers 15 residues. The V and J ends lost 7 bases and 3 bases, in that order; junction bases with no gene match: 7. Germline V CDR1 and CDR2: SGHVS, FQNEAQ. Here the CDR3 reads CASIGRQGYTGELFF. CDR3 coding DNA: TGTGCCAGCATAGGGAGACAGGGGTACACCGGGGAGCTGTTTTTT.

V usage is TRBV19 and J usage is TRBJ2-7, with a weak D call TRBD2 (5 bases). The length of the CDR3 is 18 residues. Deletions cut 1 base from V and 3 bases from J, with 22 bases between. From germline, CDR1 is LNHDA and CDR2 SQIVND (reference sequence). The CDR3 DNA is TGTGCCAGTAGTATAGCCCTTTCCGACGGCTGGAGGAGCTACGAGCAGTACTTC. This sequence encodes CASSIALSDGWRSYEQYF.

The gene calls are TRBV5-4 and TRBJ2-7; 15 nucleotides align to TRBD2. The CDR3 is 18 residues long. The V segment lost 3 bases and the J segment 2 bases; nucleotides outside the gene matches: 9. The germline gives CDR1 SGHNT, CDR2 YYREEE (reference sequence). The CDR3 sequence is CASSSGLAGGRSTYEQYF. CDR3 DNA sequence: TGTGCCAGCAGCTCGGGACTAGCGGGGGGTAGATCAACCTACGAGCAGTACTTC.

The chain links TRBV2 to TRBJ1-5; 8 bases are shared with TRBD1. Germline V CDR1 and CDR2: SNHLY, FYNNEI. The V segment lost 0 bases and the J segment 9 bases; nucleotides outside the gene matches: 13. The CDR3 runs 17 residues. The DNA of the CDR3 is TGTGCCAGCAGTGAAGCGCAATCAGGGACAGGTCAAAGGCCCCAGCATTTT. Protein: CASSEAQSGTGQRPQHF.

This clone was recorded once. This chain connects TRBV27 to TRBJ2-7, with 8 positions matching TRBD1. J gave up 6 bases and V 3 bases, and 7 bases lay outside the gene matches. The CDR3 runs 14 residues. The germline gives CDR1 MNHEY, CDR2 SMNVEV (reference sequence). The CDR3 region is CASSFFQGAGEQYF. CDR3 DNA: TGTGCCAGCAGTTTCTTTCAGGGGGCGGGCGAGCAGTACTTC.

The V gene is TRBV5-1, the J gene TRBJ2-3; no reliable D call. V was clipped by 0 bases and J by 2 bases, with 4 bases between them. CDR1 is SGHRS, CDR2 YFSETQ, per germline. CDR3 length equals 13 residues. The CDR3 DNA follows: TGCGCCAGCAGCTTGGACTCCACAGATACGCAGTATTTT. This encodes CASSLDSTDTQYF.

This clone was seen only once. The chain couples TRBV19 to TRBJ2-1; TRBD2 agrees at 11 bases. This CDR3 is 17 amino acids long. CDR1 is LNHDA and CDR2 is SQIVND in the germline V gene (reference sequence). The trim removed 7 bases at V and 2 bases at J, leaving 10 bases unmatched. CDR3 in DNA: TGTGCCAGTAAGGGGTCTAGCGGGGGGCCTACCTACAATGAGCAGTTCTTC. Protein: CASKGSSGGPTYNEQFF.

This chain joins TRBV5-1 and TRBJ1-1; the match to TRBD1 covers 8 bases. Per the germline V gene, CDR1 is SGHRS and CDR2 is YFSETQ. The CDR3 spans 15 residues. Losses at the gene ends were 3 bases for V and 2 bases for J; bases not matched to a gene: 6. The CDR3 loop reads CASSWGDRSNTEAFF. CDR3 in DNA: TGCGCCAGCAGCTGGGGGGACAGGTCAAACACTGAAGCTTTCTTT.

This sequence joins TRBV6-1 and TRBJ2-2, with 8 bases that match TRBD1. There are 15 residues in the CDR3. CDR1 is MNHNS, CDR2 SASEGT, per germline. Germline trimming cut 7 bases from V and 3 bases from J; bases unmatched to any gene: 7. In DNA, the CDR3 is TGTGCCAGCACTTGGGGACAGGTGTACACCGGGGAGCTGTTTTTT. Translating gives CASTWGQVYTGELFF.

This rearrangement joins TRBV30 to TRBJ2-3; possibly TRBD2 for D (6 bases). The CDR3 loop spans 13 amino acids. Trimming stripped 4 bases from V and 6 bases from J, with 14 bases between. Germline CDR1 and CDR2: GTSNPN and SVGIG (reference sequence). The CDR3 loop reads CAWTQRTTDTQYF. The CDR3 region has the DNA TGTGCCTGGACCCAGCGGACTACTGATACGCAGTATTTT.

This sequence joins TRBV27 and TRBJ1-3; tentative D call: TRBD1 (6 bases). The V gene's germline CDR1 is MNHEY and CDR2 SMNVEV (reference sequence). The CDR3 runs 14 residues. V was trimmed by 6 bases and J by 9 bases, leaving 18 bases between them. The CDR3 DNA reads TGTGCCAGCAGCTTTTCAGGGGCTGGAGGCACCATATATTTT. Amino acid sequence: CASSFSGAGGTIYF.

The CDR3 here is CASSKQGRDNQPQHF. The CDR3 nucleotides are TGTGCCAGCAGTAAACAGGGTAGGGACAATCAGCCCCAGCATTTT. The V gene is TRBV6-5, the J gene TRBJ1-5; possibly TRBD1 for D (6 bases). There are 15 residues in the CDR3. V dropped 5 bases and J dropped 3 bases, with 14 bases sitting between them. Looked up from germline, CDR1 is MNHEY and CDR2 is SVGAGI.

This clone has just one count. The chain uses TRBV27 and TRBJ1-2, with D possibly matching TRBD1 (6 bases). The CDR3 is made up of 15 amino acids. V lost 5 bases and J lost 5, with 18 bases in between. Germline V CDR1 and CDR2: MNHEY, SMNVEV (reference sequence). The DNA of the CDR3 is TGTGCCAGCAGTCCCTCGGGGAGGGGGTCGTATGGCTACACCTTC. This translates into CASSPSGRGSYGYTF.

This chain joins TRBV19 and TRBJ1-2; 7 nucleotides match TRBD1. This CDR3 has 15 residues. In germline, CDR1 is LNHDA, CDR2 SQIVND (reference sequence). After removal of 4 bases from V and 1 base from J, the junction contained 6 bases not matched to a gene. The CDR3 sequence is CASSTSRDSNYGYTF. The CDR3, as DNA: TGTGCCAGTAGTACCTCTCGGGACAGTAACTATGGCTACACCTTC. The entire variable domain, with the rest obtained from reference TRBV19 and TRBJ1-2, is as follows: DGGITQSPKYLFRKEGQNVTLSCEQNLNHDAMYWYRQDPGQGLRLIYYSQIVNDFQKGDIAEGYSVSREKKESFPLTVTSAQKNPTAFYLCASSTSRDSNYGYTFGSGTRLTVV.

The chain uses TRBV18 and TRBJ2-2; tentatively, D is TRBD1 (5 bases). The CDR3 covers 16 residues. Between the trimmed V and J ends, which lost 2 bases and 1 base, there was a span of 11 bases. The V gene's germline CDR1 is KGHSH and CDR2 LQKENI. CDR3 in DNA: TGTGCCAGCTCACCAGGGGAAACAGGGAACACCGGGGAGCTGTTTTTT. Residues: CASSPGETGNTGELFF.

The V call is TRBV27, the J call TRBJ2-5; 7 bases agree with TRBD2. Trimming took 3 bases from V and 0 from J; bases not matched to a gene: 4. CDR3 length: 15 residues. The germline CDR1 and CDR2 sequences are MNHEY and SMNVEV (reference sequence). For the CDR3, the DNA is TGTGCCAGCAGTTTTGTGGGGGGGTACCAAGAGACCCAGTACTTC. Translation: CASSFVGGYQETQYF.